A selection of T cell receptor beta chains follows, all from one sample in a study of post-analysis software for immune sequencing data. MiXCR was run by TCRdb on the PCR reads, yielding one entry per CDR3 protein. The table has hundreds of thousands of distinct CDR3 sequences, approximately 53% seen once. Sequencing was done on a sample of blood. The receptors shown here come from a girl aged 5-17 years with multiple sclerosis. The CDR3 runs from the conserved cysteine through the conserved F or W. D genes are given only for firm matches. Only part of the rows carry a size: once, few, many, or a class if the clone is expanded.

CDR3: CSAIAGAGTQYF; DNA: TGCAGTGCTATAGCGGGAGCCGGTACGCAGTATTTT; size: .; D: TRBD2; V: TRBV20-1; J: TRBJ2-3
CDR3: CSVKGQGGYGYTF; DNA: TGCAGCGTTAAGGGACAGGGTGGCTATGGCTACACCTTC; size: few; D: TRBD1; V: TRBV29-1; J: TRBJ1-2
CDR3: CSATPRTLPYEQFF; DNA: TGCAGTGCTACCCCGAGGACCCTTCCCTATGAGCAGTTCTTC; size: many; D: .; V: TRBV20-1; J: TRBJ2-1
CDR3: CASSLPSGARDTQYF; DNA: TGTGCCAGCAGTCTCCCCAGCGGGGCAAGAGATACGCAGTATTTT; size: .; D: TRBD2; V: TRBV12-3/TRBV12-4; J: TRBJ2-3
CDR3: CASRATGGGQPQHF; DNA: TGTGCCAGCAGGGCGACAGGGGGCGGTCAGCCCCAGCATTTT; size: .; D: TRBD1; V: TRBV6-5; J: TRBJ1-5
CDR3: CASSHHQTGDNEQFF; DNA: TGTGCCAGCAGTCATCACCAGACAGGGGACAATGAGCAGTTCTTC; size: .; D: TRBD1; V: TRBV27; J: TRBJ2-1
CDR3: CASSGTGVRTEAFF; DNA: TGTGCCAGCAGTGGGACAGGGGTGAGGACTGAAGCTTTCTTT; size: .; D: TRBD1; V: TRBV25-1; J: TRBJ1-1
CDR3: CASSQEGQSSYEQYF; DNA: TGCGCCAGCAGCCAAGAGGGACAGAGTTCCTACGAGCAGTACTTC; size: .; D: TRBD1; V: TRBV4-1; J: TRBJ2-7
CDR3: CATTLAGLAGGYNEQFF; DNA: TGTGCCACCACTCTCGCGGGACTAGCGGGAGGGTACAATGAGCAGTTCTTC; size: few; D: TRBD2; V: TRBV10-3; J: TRBJ2-1
CDR3: CASSYGQQFMNTEAFF; DNA: TGTGCCAGCAGTTATGGGCAGCAATTCATGAACACTGAAGCTTTCTTT; size: .; D: .; V: TRBV6-5; J: TRBJ1-1
CDR3: CASSLGVQGYEQYF; DNA: TGCGCCAGCAGCCTGGGCGTACAGGGGTACGAGCAGTACTTC; size: .; D: TRBD1; V: TRBV5-1; J: TRBJ2-7
CDR3: CASSSLAGGRADTQYF; DNA: TGTGCCAGCAGCTCCCTCGCCGGCGGTAGGGCAGATACGCAGTATTTT; size: .; D: .; V: TRBV7-9; J: TRBJ2-3
CDR3: CSVEKRGSYEQYF; DNA: TGCAGCGTCGAAAAGCGGGGCTCCTACGAGCAGTACTTC; size: .; D: TRBD2; V: TRBV29-1; J: TRBJ2-7
CDR3: CASSRMTSTTGTQYF; DNA: TGTGCCAGCAGTCGCATGACTAGCACCACAGGTACGCAGTATTTT; size: .; D: TRBD2; V: TRBV6-5; J: TRBJ2-3
CDR3: CAIRDWTYNEQFF; DNA: TGTGCCATCAGGGATTGGACCTACAATGAGCAGTTCTTC; size: .; D: .; V: TRBV10-3; J: TRBJ2-1
CDR3: CASSRFWTEQETQYF; DNA: TGTGCCAGCAGCCGCTTTTGGACAGAACAAGAGACCCAGTACTTC; size: .; D: .; V: TRBV11-2; J: TRBJ2-5
CDR3: CASSQGMSSVLSYEQYF; DNA: TGTGCCAGCAGCCAAGGGATGAGCAGCGTCCTCTCCTACGAGCAGTACTTC; size: .; D: .; V: TRBV4-2; J: TRBJ2-7
CDR3: CASTLGTGGSGANVLTF; DNA: TGTGCCAGCACCCTCGGGACAGGGGGCTCTGGGGCCAACGTCCTGACTTTC; size: .; D: TRBD1; V: TRBV9; J: TRBJ2-6
CDR3: CASSIGLADTYEQYF; DNA: TGTGCCAGCAGCATCGGACTAGCGGATACCTACGAGCAGTACTTC; size: .; D: TRBD2; V: TRBV9; J: TRBJ2-7
CDR3: CSARSREASYNEQFF; DNA: TGCAGTGCTAGGTCGCGGGAGGCCTCCTACAATGAGCAGTTCTTC; size: .; D: TRBD2; V: TRBV20-1; J: TRBJ2-1
CDR3: CASSPWAAYGYTF; DNA: TGTGCCAGCAGTCCCTGGGCTGCCTATGGCTACACCTTC; size: .; D: .; V: TRBV12-3/TRBV12-4; J: TRBJ1-2
CDR3: CASSLSPGTYEQYF; DNA: TGTGCCAGCAGTTTATCGCCCGGGACCTACGAGCAGTACTTC; size: few; D: .; V: TRBV27; J: TRBJ2-7
CDR3: CASSRTGLPEAFF; DNA: TGTGCCAGCAGCCGTACAGGGCTGCCTGAAGCTTTCTTT; size: .; D: .; V: TRBV12-3/TRBV12-4; J: TRBJ1-1
CDR3: CSGLDRGGAGYEQYF; DNA: TGCAGCGGCCTGGATCGGGGCGGAGCAGGCTACGAGCAGTACTTC; size: .; D: .; V: TRBV29-1; J: TRBJ2-7
CDR3: CASSTTGTWYEQYF; DNA: TGCGCCAGCAGCACCACCGGGACGTGGTACGAGCAGTACTTC; size: .; D: .; V: TRBV5-1; J: TRBJ2-7
CDR3: CASWGGGYTF; DNA: TGTGCCAGCTGGGGTGGAGGCTACACCTTC; size: .; D: .; V: TRBV9; J: TRBJ1-2
CDR3: CASSQDLPPTGLEQFF; DNA: TGTGCCAGCAGCCAAGATCTTCCCCCTACAGGGCTGGAGCAGTTCTTC; size: .; D: .; V: TRBV3-1; J: TRBJ2-1
CDR3: CASSLRTPSTDTQYF; DNA: TGTGCCAGCAGTTTAAGGACGCCTAGCACAGATACGCAGTATTTT; size: .; D: .; V: TRBV12-3/TRBV12-4; J: TRBJ2-3
CDR3: CAITETANYGYTF; DNA: TGTGCCATCACCGAGACAGCTAACTATGGCTACACCTTC; size: .; D: .; V: TRBV10-3; J: TRBJ1-2
CDR3: CAGSPSGTPYNEQFF; DNA: TGTGCCGGCAGCCCGTCCGGGACACCTTACAATGAGCAGTTCTTC; size: .; D: .; V: TRBV7-3; J: TRBJ2-1
CDR3: CASSESLLVGGTDTQYF; DNA: TGTGCCAGCAGTGAATCGTTGTTAGTAGGGGGCACAGATACGCAGTATTTT; size: .; D: .; V: TRBV25-1; J: TRBJ2-3
CDR3: CASSSRLRGDNEQFF; DNA: TGTGCCAGCAGTTCCCGGTTGAGGGGGGACAATGAGCAGTTCTTC; size: .; D: .; V: TRBV12-3/TRBV12-4; J: TRBJ2-1
CDR3: CASSFGGGDYNEQFF; DNA: TGCGCCAGCAGCTTTGGCGGGGGGGACTACAATGAGCAGTTCTTC; size: .; D: TRBD2; V: TRBV5-1; J: TRBJ2-1
CDR3: CASSLALPSAGHEQFF; DNA: TGTGCTAGCAGCTTAGCCTTACCTTCAGCGGGCCATGAGCAGTTCTTC; size: .; D: .; V: TRBV7-7; J: TRBJ2-1
CDR3: CASSFNRGLGETQYF; DNA: TGTGCCAGCAGCTTCAACAGGGGGCTCGGGGAGACCCAGTACTTC; size: .; D: TRBD1; V: TRBV7-9; J: TRBJ2-5
CDR3: CSARALYEQYF; DNA: TGCAGTGCTAGGGCCCTATACGAGCAGTACTTC; size: few; D: .; V: TRBV20-1; J: TRBJ2-7
CDR3: CSVVWDRSSSYNEQFF; DNA: TGCAGCGTTGTCTGGGACAGGTCGAGCTCCTACAATGAGCAGTTCTTC; size: .; D: TRBD1; V: TRBV29-1; J: TRBJ2-1
CDR3: CSARFGTSETQYF; DNA: TGCAGTGCTAGATTCGGGACATCAGAGACCCAGTACTTC; size: few; D: .; V: TRBV20-1; J: TRBJ2-5
CDR3: CSGQGNEQFF; DNA: TGCAGCGGGCAGGGCAATGAGCAGTTCTTC; size: .; D: .; V: TRBV29-1; J: TRBJ2-1
CDR3: CSVAHDRGSNQPQHF; DNA: TGCAGCGTTGCCCACGACAGGGGGAGCAATCAGCCCCAGCATTTT; size: .; D: TRBD1; V: TRBV29-1; J: TRBJ1-5
CDR3: CASAGYSLSGANVLTF; DNA: TGCGCCAGCGCCGGCTACAGTCTCTCTGGGGCCAACGTCCTGACTTTC; size: few; D: .; V: TRBV5-1; J: TRBJ2-6
CDR3: CASSLDGTVSSYEQYF; DNA: TGTGCCAGCAGCTTAGACGGGACAGTGAGCTCCTACGAGCAGTACTTC; size: .; D: TRBD1; V: TRBV7-2; J: TRBJ2-7
CDR3: CATSDPGQGRDEQFF; DNA: TGTGCCACCAGTGACCCGGGACAGGGGAGGGATGAGCAGTTCTTC; size: .; D: TRBD1; V: TRBV24-1; J: TRBJ2-1
CDR3: CSVVRAPPYEQYF; DNA: TGCAGCGTTGTACGGGCCCCCCCCTACGAGCAGTACTTC; size: few; D: .; V: TRBV29-1; J: TRBJ2-7
CDR3: CASSLERRNTEAFF; DNA: TGTGCCAGCAGCTTAGAGAGGAGAAACACTGAAGCTTTCTTT; size: .; D: .; V: TRBV7-8; J: TRBJ1-1
CDR3: CSASPALYNEQFF; DNA: TGCAGTGCTAGCCCGGCTCTTTACAATGAGCAGTTCTTC; size: .; D: .; V: TRBV20-1; J: TRBJ2-1
CDR3: CASSLISQGRGEQYF; DNA: TGCGCCAGCAGCTTGATTTCGCAGGGGCGAGGTGAGCAGTACTTC; size: .; D: .; V: TRBV5-1; J: TRBJ2-5
CDR3: CASRFHDRGNTEAFF; DNA: TGCGCCAGCAGATTTCATGACAGGGGGAACACTGAAGCTTTCTTT; size: .; D: TRBD1; V: TRBV5-1; J: TRBJ1-1
CDR3: CASSLGREGLEQYF; DNA: TGCGCCAGCAGCTTGGGACGGGAGGGCCTCGAGCAGTACTTC; size: few; D: TRBD2; V: TRBV5-1; J: TRBJ2-7
CDR3: CASSQRSSSGSSYNEQFF; DNA: TGTGCCAGCAGCCAACGGTCGTCTAGCGGGAGCTCCTACAATGAGCAGTTCTTC; size: .; D: TRBD2; V: TRBV14; J: TRBJ2-1
CDR3: CASSLGLAGLSNEQFF; DNA: TGCGCCAGCAGCTTGGGACTAGCGGGGTTGAGCAATGAGCAGTTCTTC; size: .; D: TRBD2; V: TRBV5-1; J: TRBJ2-1
CDR3: CSVRSVEDLYGYTF; DNA: TGCAGTGTTCGTTCCGTAGAGGACCTCTATGGCTACACCTTC; size: .; D: .; V: TRBV20-1; J: TRBJ1-2
CDR3: CSARSQSSYNEQFF; DNA: TGCAGTGCTAGATCCCAGAGCTCCTACAATGAGCAGTTCTTC; size: .; D: .; V: TRBV20-1; J: TRBJ2-1
CDR3: CSARRGSNTGELFF; DNA: TGCAGTGCTAGACGCGGTTCGAACACCGGGGAGCTGTTTTTT; size: .; D: .; V: TRBV20-1; J: TRBJ2-2
CDR3: CASSLDGTVNYEQYF; DNA: TGTGCCAGCAGCTTAGATGGGACAGTGAACTACGAGCAGTACTTC; size: once; D: TRBD1; V: TRBV7-2; J: TRBJ2-7
CDR3: CASRSGTGLSEQYF; DNA: TGCGCCAGCAGGTCCGGGACAGGGTTAAGCGAGCAGTACTTC; size: .; D: TRBD1; V: TRBV5-1; J: TRBJ2-7
CDR3: CASSLNRNSGGQTYEQYF; DNA: TGTGCCAGCAGCTTAAATAGAAATAGCGGGGGCCAAACCTACGAGCAGTACTTC; size: .; D: TRBD2; V: TRBV7-2; J: TRBJ2-7
CDR3: CASSHFDRGNTEVFF; DNA: TGCGCCAGCAGCCACTTTGACAGGGGGAACACTGAAGTTTTCTTT; size: .; D: TRBD1; V: TRBV4-1; J: TRBJ1-1
CDR3: CASSPPDREGTEAFF; DNA: TGTGCCAGCAGTCCACCCGACAGGGAAGGCACTGAAGCTTTCTTT; size: .; D: TRBD1; V: TRBV12-3/TRBV12-4; J: TRBJ1-1
CDR3: CASETGASETQYF; DNA: TGTGCCTCTGAAACGGGAGCTTCTGAGACCCAGTACTTC; size: .; D: .; V: TRBV3-1; J: TRBJ2-5